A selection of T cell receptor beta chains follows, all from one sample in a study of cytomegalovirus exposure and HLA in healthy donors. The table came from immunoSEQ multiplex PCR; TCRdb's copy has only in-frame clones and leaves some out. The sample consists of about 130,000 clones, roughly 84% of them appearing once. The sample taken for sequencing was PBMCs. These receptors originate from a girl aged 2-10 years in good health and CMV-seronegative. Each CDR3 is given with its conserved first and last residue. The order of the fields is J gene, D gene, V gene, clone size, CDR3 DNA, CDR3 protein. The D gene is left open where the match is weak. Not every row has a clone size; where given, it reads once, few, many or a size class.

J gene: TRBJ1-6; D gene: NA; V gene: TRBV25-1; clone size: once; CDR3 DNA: TGTGCCAGCCGCCAAACAGGGCACAATTCACCCCTCCACTTT; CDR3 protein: CASRQTGHNSPLHF
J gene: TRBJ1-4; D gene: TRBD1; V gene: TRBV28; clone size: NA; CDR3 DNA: TGTGCCAGCAGTTTAGTATGGGGACAGGGTTGGGGAAGACTGTTTTTT; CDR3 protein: CASSLVWGQGWGRLFF
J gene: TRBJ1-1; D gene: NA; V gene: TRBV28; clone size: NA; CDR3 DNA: TGTGCCAGCAGTTTGGGGGGAGAACCTTTCTTT; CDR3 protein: CASSLGGEPFF
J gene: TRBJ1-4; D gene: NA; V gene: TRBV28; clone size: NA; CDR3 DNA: TGTGCCAGCAGTCCCGCCGGTATTGGAAAACTGTTTTTT; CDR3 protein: CASSPAGIGKLFF
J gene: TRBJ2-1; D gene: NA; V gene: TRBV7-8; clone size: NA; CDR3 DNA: TGTGCCAGCAGCTTAGGGGGCCTTGGATACAATGAGCAGTTCTTC; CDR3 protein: CASSLGGLGYNEQFF
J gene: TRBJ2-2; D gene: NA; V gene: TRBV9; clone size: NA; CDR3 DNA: TGTGCCAGCAGCGTCAGCGGCACCGGGGAGCTGTTTTTT; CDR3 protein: CASSVSGTGELFF
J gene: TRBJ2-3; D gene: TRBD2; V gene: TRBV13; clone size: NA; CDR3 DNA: TGTGCCAGCAGCACGATTTCCCCGGGAGGAACGACCGACACAGATACGCAGTATTTT; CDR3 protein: CASSTISPGGTTDTDTQYF
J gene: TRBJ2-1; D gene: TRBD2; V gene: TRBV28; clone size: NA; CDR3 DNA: TGTGCCAGCAGTTTATGGCCGCGGGAGAGGCATGAGCAGTTCTTC; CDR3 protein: CASSLWPRERHEQFF
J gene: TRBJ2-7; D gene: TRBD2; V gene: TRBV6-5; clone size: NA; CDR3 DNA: TGTGCCAGCAGCTCAACTAGCGGGGGCACCTACGAGCAGTACTTC; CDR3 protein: CASSSTSGGTYEQYF
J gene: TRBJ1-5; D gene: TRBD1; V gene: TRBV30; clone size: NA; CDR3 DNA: TGTGCCTGGAGTGTCCCCCAGGGGGCGAATAGCAATCAGCCCCAGCATTTT; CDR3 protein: CAWSVPQGANSNQPQHF
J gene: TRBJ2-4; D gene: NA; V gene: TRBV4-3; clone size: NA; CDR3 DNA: TGCGCCAGCAGCCAAGATGTTGCGGAAAACATTCAGTACTTC; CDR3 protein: CASSQDVAENIQYF
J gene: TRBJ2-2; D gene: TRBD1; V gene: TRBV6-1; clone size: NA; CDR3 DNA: TGTGCCAGCAGTGGGGGACCGGGACAGGGCACCGGGGAGCTGTTTTTT; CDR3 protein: CASSGGPGQGTGELFF
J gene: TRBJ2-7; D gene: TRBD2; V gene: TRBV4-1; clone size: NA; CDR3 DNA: TGCGCCAGCAGCCAAGTTGGGGGACTAGCGGGAGGGTACGAGCAGTACTTC; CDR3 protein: CASSQVGGLAGGYEQYF
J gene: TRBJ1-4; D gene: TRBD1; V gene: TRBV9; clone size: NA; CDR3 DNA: TGTGCCAGCAGCGAAGGACAGGACAATGAAAAACTGTTTTTT; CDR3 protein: CASSEGQDNEKLFF
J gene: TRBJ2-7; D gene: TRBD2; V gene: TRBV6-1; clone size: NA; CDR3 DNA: TGTGCCAGCACCCAAGCGGGAGGTAGCTCCTACGAGCAGTACTTC; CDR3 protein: CASTQAGGSSYEQYF
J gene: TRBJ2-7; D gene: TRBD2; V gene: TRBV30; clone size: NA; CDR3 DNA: TGTGCCTGGACCCGCATGTTAGAAGCGGGAGAAGCCGAGCAGTACTTC; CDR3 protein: CAWTRMLEAGEAEQYF
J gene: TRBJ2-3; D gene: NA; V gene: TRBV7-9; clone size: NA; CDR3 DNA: TGTGCCAGCAGCCCAAGACTCGAGAACACAGATACGCAGTATTTT; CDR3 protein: CASSPRLENTDTQYF
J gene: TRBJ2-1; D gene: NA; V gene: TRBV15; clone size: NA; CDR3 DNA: TGTGCCACCAGCAGAGTTACCAGAATCTACAATGAGCAGTTCTTC; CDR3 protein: CATSRVTRIYNEQFF
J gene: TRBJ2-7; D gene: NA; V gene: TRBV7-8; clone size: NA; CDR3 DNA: TGTGCCAGCAGCCGGGACTGGAACTCCTACGAGCAGTACTTC; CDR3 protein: CASSRDWNSYEQYF
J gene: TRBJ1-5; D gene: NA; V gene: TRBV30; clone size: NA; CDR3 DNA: TGTGCCTGGAGTGGGACTTTCAATCAGCCCCAGCATTTT; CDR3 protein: CAWSGTFNQPQHF
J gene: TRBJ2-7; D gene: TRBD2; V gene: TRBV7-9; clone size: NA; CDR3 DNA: TGTGCCAGCAGCGATAGCGGGCCAGCCTACGAGCAGTACTTC; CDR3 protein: CASSDSGPAYEQYF
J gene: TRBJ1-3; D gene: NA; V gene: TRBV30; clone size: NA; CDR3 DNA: TGTGCCTGCCAAAATACCCCCGCCAGGTACACCATATATTTT; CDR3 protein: CACQNTPARYTIYF
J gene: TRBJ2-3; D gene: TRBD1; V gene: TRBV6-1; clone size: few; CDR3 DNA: TGTGCCAGTCTTAAGGGGGGACAGGGGGCTGATACGCAGTATTTT; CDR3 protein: CASLKGGQGADTQYF
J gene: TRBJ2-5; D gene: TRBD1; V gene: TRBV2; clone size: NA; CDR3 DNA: TGTGCCAGCAGTAAACGGCGGACAGGGGGACGAGAGACCCAGTACTTC; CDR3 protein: CASSKRRTGGRETQYF
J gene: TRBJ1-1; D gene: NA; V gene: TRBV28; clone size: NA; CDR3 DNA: TGTGCCAGCAGTTTTTTTTATATGAACACTGAAGCTTTCTTT; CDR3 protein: CASSFFYMNTEAFF
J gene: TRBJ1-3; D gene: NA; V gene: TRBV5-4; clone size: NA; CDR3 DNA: TGTGCCAGCAGCGTAGCCGGGACCAGACAGGCGAACACCATATATTTT; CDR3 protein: CASSVAGTRQANTIYF
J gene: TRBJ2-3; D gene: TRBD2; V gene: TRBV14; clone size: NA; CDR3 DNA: TGTGCCAGCAGCCCCCCCCGGACTAGCGGGATAGATACGCAGTATTTT; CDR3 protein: CASSPPRTSGIDTQYF
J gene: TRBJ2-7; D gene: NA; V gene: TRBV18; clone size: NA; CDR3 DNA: TGTGCCAGCTCACCACCGCTAGGATACGAGCAGTACTTC; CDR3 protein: CASSPPLGYEQYF
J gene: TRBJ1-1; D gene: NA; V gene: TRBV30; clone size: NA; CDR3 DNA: TGTGCCTGGACTGGGGGCCACATGAACACTGAAGCTTTCTTT; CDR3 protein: CAWTGGHMNTEAFF
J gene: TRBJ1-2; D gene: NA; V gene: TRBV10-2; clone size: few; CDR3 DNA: TGCGCCAGCAGTGAGTCCTTCTTGGACAGCTATGGCTACACCTTC; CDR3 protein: CASSESFLDSYGYTF
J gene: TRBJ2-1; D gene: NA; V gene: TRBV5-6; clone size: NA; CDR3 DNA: TGTGCCAGCAGCTTATTTACGGTCGACAATGAGCAGTTCTTC; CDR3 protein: CASSLFTVDNEQFF
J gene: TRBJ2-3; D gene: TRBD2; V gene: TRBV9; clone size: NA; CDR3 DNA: TGTGCCAGCAGCGCAAGGACTAGCGGGGCCCCAGATACGCAGTATTTT; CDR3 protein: CASSARTSGAPDTQYF
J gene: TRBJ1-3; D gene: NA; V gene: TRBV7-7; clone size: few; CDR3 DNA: TGTGCCAGCAGCCCCACCAGGGGCCCTGGAAACACCATATATTTT; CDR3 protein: CASSPTRGPGNTIYF
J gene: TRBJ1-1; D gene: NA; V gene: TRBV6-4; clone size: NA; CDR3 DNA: TGTGCCAGCAGTGACATCTTCGGGGGGCGAGTCGCGGCGGAAGATGCGGACACTGAAGCTTTCTTT; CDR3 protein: CASSDIFGGRVAAEDADTEAFF
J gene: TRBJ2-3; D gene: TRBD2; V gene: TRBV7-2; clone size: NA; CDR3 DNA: TGTGCCAGCAGCTTTGGCCCGGCGGGGGGTATAGATACGCAGTATTTT; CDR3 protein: CASSFGPAGGIDTQYF
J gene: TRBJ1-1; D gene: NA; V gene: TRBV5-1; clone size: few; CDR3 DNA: TGCGCCAGCAGCTTGGGGTACTCGGGGGGGGAAAACACTGAAGCTTTCTTT; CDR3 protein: CASSLGYSGGENTEAFF
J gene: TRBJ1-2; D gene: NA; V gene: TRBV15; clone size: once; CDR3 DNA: TGTGCCACCAGCTCCACAGGAGGGATCGGCTACACCTTC; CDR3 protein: CATSSTGGIGYTF
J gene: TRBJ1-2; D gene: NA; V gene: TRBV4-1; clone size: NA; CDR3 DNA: TGCGCCAGCAGCCAAGGGGCAGGGTCCAACTATGGCTACACCTTC; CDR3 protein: CASSQGAGSNYGYTF
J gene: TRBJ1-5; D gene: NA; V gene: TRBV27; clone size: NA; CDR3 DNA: TGTGCCAGCAGTTTAAGGCCGGGGGATCAGCCCCAGCATTTT; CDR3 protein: CASSLRPGDQPQHF
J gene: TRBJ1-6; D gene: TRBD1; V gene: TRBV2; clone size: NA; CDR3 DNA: TGTGCCGGGACAGGGGTTGGTAATTCACCCCTCCACTTT; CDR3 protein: CAGTGVGNSPLHF
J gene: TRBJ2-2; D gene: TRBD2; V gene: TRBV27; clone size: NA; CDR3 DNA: TGTGCCAGCAGCCTAGCGGGAGGGAGGTACCCCGGGGAGCTGTTTTTT; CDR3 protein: CASSLAGGRYPGELFF